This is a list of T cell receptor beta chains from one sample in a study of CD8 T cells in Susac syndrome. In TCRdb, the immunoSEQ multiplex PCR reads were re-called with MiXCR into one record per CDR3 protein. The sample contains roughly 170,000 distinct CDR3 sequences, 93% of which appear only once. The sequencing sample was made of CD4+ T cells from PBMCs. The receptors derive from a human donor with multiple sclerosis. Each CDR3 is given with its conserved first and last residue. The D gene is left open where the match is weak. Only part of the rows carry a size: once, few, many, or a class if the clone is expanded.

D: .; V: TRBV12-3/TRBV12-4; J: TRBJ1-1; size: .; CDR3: CASSLADFRGSNTEAFF; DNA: TGTGCCAGCAGTTTAGCGGACTTCAGGGGATCGAACACTGAAGCTTTCTTT
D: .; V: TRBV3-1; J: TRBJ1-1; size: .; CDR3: CASSQPGRGGTEAFF; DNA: TGTGCCAGCAGCCAACCGGGGCGGGGGGGCACTGAAGCTTTCTTT
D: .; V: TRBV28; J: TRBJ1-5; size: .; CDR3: CASRTATGYQPQHF; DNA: TGTGCCAGCAGGACTGCCACAGGGTATCAGCCCCAGCATTTT
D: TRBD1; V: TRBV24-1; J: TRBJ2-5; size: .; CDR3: CATSDSNRAQGTGEQETQYF; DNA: TGTGCCACCAGTGATTCCAACCGCGCACAGGGGACAGGGGAGCAAGAGACCCAGTACTTC
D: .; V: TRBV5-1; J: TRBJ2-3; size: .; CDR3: CASKFAGGRTLTDTQYF; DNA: TGCGCCAGCAAATTTGCCGGGGGGCGGACCCTCACAGATACGCAGTATTTT
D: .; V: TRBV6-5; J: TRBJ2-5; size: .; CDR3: CASSYSGAGETQYF; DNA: TGTGCCAGCAGTTACTCGGGGGCCGGGGAGACCCAGTACTTC
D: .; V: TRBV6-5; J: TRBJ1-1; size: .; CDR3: CASSSQGQNTEAFF; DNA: TGTGCCAGCAGTTCACAGGGTCAAAACACTGAAGCTTTCTTT
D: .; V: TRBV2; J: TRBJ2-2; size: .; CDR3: CASSWDTQGELFF; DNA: TGTGCCAGTTCCTGGGACACCCAAGGGGAGCTGTTTTTT
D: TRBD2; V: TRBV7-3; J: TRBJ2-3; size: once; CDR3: CASSYFDGGAPQYF; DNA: TGTGCCAGCAGCTACTTTGACGGGGGGGCGCCGCAGTATTTT
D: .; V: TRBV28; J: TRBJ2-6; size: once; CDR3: CASSPRPGRPRTHTKNSGANVLTF; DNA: TGTGCCAGCAGTCCCCGACCGGGACGGCCTAGAACCCATACTAAGAACTCTGGGGCCAACGTCCTGACTTTC
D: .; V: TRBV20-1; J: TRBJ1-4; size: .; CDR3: CSASSPRAGAEKLFF; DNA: TGCAGTGCTTCAAGCCCGCGGGCCGGGGCTGAAAAACTGTTTTTT
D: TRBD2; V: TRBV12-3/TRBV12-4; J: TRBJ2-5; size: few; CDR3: CASSLGLAGEGETQYF; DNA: TGTGCCAGCAGCCTTGGACTAGCGGGAGAAGGAGAGACCCAGTACTTC
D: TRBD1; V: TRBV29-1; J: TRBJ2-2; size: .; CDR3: CSVEDQGQHTGELFF; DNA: TGCAGCGTTGAAGATCAGGGACAGCACACCGGGGAGCTGTTTTTT
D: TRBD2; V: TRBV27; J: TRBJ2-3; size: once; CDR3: CASCRYRLASTDTQYF; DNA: TGTGCCAGCTGTCGCTATAGACTAGCGAGCACAGATACGCAGTATTTT
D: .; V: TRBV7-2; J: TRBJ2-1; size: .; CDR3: CASSPGTLYNEQFF; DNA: TGTGCCAGCAGCCCAGGGACTCTCTACAATGAGCAGTTCTTC
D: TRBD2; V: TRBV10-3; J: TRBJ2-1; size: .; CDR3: CAISLSGVSYNEQFF; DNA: TGTGCCATCAGTCTCAGCGGGGTTTCCTACAATGAGCAGTTCTTC
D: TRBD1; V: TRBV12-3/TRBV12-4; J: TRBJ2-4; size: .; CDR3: CASSFGDRADIQYF; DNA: TGTGCCAGCAGTTTTGGGGACAGGGCCGACATTCAGTACTTC
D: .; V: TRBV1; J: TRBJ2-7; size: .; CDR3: CTSSQDGAPFSGEQYF; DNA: TGCACCAGCAGCCAAGATGGGGCTCCTTTCTCGGGAGAGCAGTACTTC
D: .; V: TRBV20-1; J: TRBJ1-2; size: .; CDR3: CSARIGVGYTF; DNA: TGCAGTGCTAGAATTGGCGTTGGCTACACCTTC
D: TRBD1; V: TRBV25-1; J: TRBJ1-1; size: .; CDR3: CVSVGGQAGAFF; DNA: TGTGTCTCTGTAGGGGGCCAAGCGGGAGCTTTCTTT
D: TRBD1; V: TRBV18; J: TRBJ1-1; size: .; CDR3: CASSPQDRGSMNTEAFF; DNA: TGTGCCAGCTCACCACAGGACAGGGGTTCGATGAACACTGAAGCTTTCTTT
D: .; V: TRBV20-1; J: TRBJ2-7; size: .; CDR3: CSARDSGQSTYEQYF; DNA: TGCAGTGCTAGAGATTCCGGACAGAGTACCTACGAGCAGTACTTC
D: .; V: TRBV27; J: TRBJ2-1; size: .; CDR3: CASSYVWGARNEQFF; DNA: TGTGCCAGCAGTTACGTGTGGGGGGCGCGTAATGAGCAGTTCTTC
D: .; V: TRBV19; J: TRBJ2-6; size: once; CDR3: CASSIKQGLVNVLTF; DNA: TGTGCCAGTAGTATTAAGCAGGGACTCGTCAACGTCCTGACTTTC
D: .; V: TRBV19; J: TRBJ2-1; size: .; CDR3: CASSFQPTVYLEQFF; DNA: TGTGCCAGTAGTTTTCAGCCCACCGTCTATCTTGAGCAGTTCTTC
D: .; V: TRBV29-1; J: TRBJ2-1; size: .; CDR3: CSVGKGMDEQFF; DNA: TGCAGCGTTGGGAAGGGGATGGATGAGCAGTTCTTC
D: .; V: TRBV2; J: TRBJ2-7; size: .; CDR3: CASNNVDSSEQYF; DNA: TGTGCCAGCAATAACGTCGACAGTTCCGAGCAGTACTTC
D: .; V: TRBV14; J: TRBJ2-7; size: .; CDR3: CASSLFGRDYEQYF; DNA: TGTGCCAGCAGCCTCTTCGGACGGGACTACGAGCAGTACTTC
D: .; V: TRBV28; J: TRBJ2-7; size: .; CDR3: CASSFSRGWSYEQYF; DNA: TGTGCCAGCAGTTTCAGTCGGGGTTGGTCCTACGAGCAGTACTTC
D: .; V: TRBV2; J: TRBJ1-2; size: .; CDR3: CASSERGSLYGYTF; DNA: TGTGCCAGCAGTGAAAGAGGCAGCCTCTATGGCTACACCTTC
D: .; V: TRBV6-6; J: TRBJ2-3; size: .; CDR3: CASLDQGGRTDTQYF; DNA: TGTGCCAGCTTGGACCAGGGGGGAAGAACAGATACGCAGTATTTT